Listed here are 4 T cell receptor beta chains from one sample, sequenced in a study of post-analysis software for immune sequencing data. Findings and limits, study-wide: Patients had higher frequencies than controls of roughly five TRBV segments, including TRBV5-6, TRBV5-1 and TRBV20-1.

Unique-molecular-identifier-tagged TCR beta cDNA libraries were used. MiXCR, run by TCRdb on the PCR reads, gives a single entry per CDR3 protein. The table shows about 770,000 distinct CDR3 sequences, with more than 45% occurring only once. For these TCRs, the target antigens are not known. The sequencing input was blood. The receptors derive from a girl aged 10-17 years with multiple sclerosis.

This clonotype has only one observation. The CDR3 DNA sequence: TGTGCCAGCAGTTCCGGGACAGGGTTGGTCGGGGAGCTGTTTTTT. As protein: CASSSGTGLVGELFF. The V call is TRBV27, the J call TRBJ2-2; TRBD1 agrees at 9 bases. The CDR3 has 15 amino acids. With 4 bases clipped from V and 7 bases from J, the junction kept 7 bases outside the gene matches. CDR1 and CDR2 from the germline V gene are MNHEY and SMNVEV (reference sequence).

The genes are TRBV28 and TRBJ2-7; a weak D match, TRBD1 (5 bases). This CDR3 region has 11 residues. CDR1 is MDHEN, CDR2 SYDVKM, per germline. The V end lost 8 bases, the J end lost 7 bases, and 12 bases lay between the germline ends. CDR3 amino acids: CASGDSIEQYF. The CDR3 DNA reads as TGTGCCAGCGGTGACAGCATTGAGCAGTACTTC.

This clonotype was detected a few times. The rearrangement uses TRBV21-1 and TRBJ2-4; TRBD2 is the table's D call, not checked against the DNA. TRBV21-1 is a recognized pseudogene. The CDR3 loop spans 18 amino acids. The CDR3 bases are TGTGCCAGCAGCCCCAAACCCGGCCCACGGGCGGGCAAAAACATTCAGTACTTC. This codes for CASSPKPGPRAGKNIQYF.

This chain uses TRBV12-3 or TRBV12-4 with TRBJ1-2, with D perhaps matching TRBD1 (5 bases). V was trimmed by 1 base and J by 3 bases, leaving 9 bases between them. The CDR3 covers 14 residues. The CDR3 region is CASSLGGGDYGYTF. Written as DNA, the CDR3 is TGTGCCAGCAGTTTAGGAGGAGGGGACTATGGCTACACCTTC.